The 32 T cell receptor beta chains in this list originate from one sample, sequenced in a study of monozygotic twins with inflammatory bowel disease. Following a re-call of the 5' RACE reads, TCRdb has one entry per CDR3 protein and lacks DNA. The data show 400,000 to 500,000 distinct CDR3 sequences, and the top ten clones hold approximately 2.3%. The source material was blood. Source of these receptors: a human donor with ulcerative colitis or Crohn's disease, or a healthy co-twin of an affected twin (not recorded which).

The V and J genes are TRBV6-2 or TRBV6-3 and TRBJ1-1; the D call from TCRdb, TRBD1, cannot be confirmed without DNA. The CDR3 totals 12 residues. Germline V CDR1 and CDR2: MNHEY, SVGEGT. CDR3: CASTKQPGEAFF.

This sequence joins TRBV7-2 and TRBJ1-4; the TRBD1 assignment by TCRdb is unverifiable without DNA. This CDR3 comprises 14 residues. Germline CDR1 and CDR2: SGHTA and FQGNSA. CDR3 amino acids: CASSNRGGEGKLFF.

The rearrangement links TRBV7-2 to TRBJ2-1; with no DNA, the TCRdb D assignment of TRBD2 cannot be verified. CDR1 SGHTA and CDR2 FQGNSA come from the germline V gene. This CDR3 contains 17 residues. The CDR3 sequence: CASSLGFRLAPSNEQFF.

This chain connects TRBV2 to TRBJ2-1; the D call from TCRdb, TRBD2, cannot be confirmed without DNA. CDR3 length: 14 amino acids. Germline assignment: CDR1 SNHLY and CDR2 FYNNEI. This CDR3 is CASTTSGGVNEQFF.

CDR3: CASRSASSRTQYF. The chain couples TRBV28 to TRBJ2-5; TCRdb's D call of TRBD1 is untestable without DNA. The CDR3 is 13 amino acids. The germline V gene encodes CDR1 MDHEN and CDR2 SYDVKM. Full variable domain (missing parts from reference TRBV28 and TRBJ2-5): DVKVTQSSRYLVKRTGEKVFLECVQDMDHENMFWYRQDPGLGLRLIYFSYDVKMKEKGDIPEGYSVSREKKERFSLILESASTNQTSMYLCASRSASSRTQYFGPGTRLLVL.

This chain connects TRBV5-1 to TRBJ2-3; TCRdb names TRBD2, which stays unverified in the absence of DNA. This CDR3 is 15 amino acids long. From germline, CDR1 is SGHRS and CDR2 YFSETQ. This CDR3 is CASSFAGSGADTQYF.

The gene calls are TRBV28 and TRBJ2-4; the D call from TCRdb, TRBD1, cannot be confirmed without DNA. Germline V gene sequence: CDR1 MDHEN, CDR2 SYDVKM. The CDR3 totals 14 residues. CDR3 amino acids: CASSSGTAKNIQYF.

The J gene is TRBJ2-7, the V gene TRBV5-1; TCRdb's D call, TRBD1, is unchecked because there is no DNA. CDR3 length: 15 residues. CDR1 SGHRS and CDR2 YFSETQ come from the germline V gene. The CDR3 loop is CASSLAPGRTYEQYF.

The chain combines TRBV20-1 with TRBJ1-2; as DNA is missing, the TRBD1 call by TCRdb cannot be tested. Per germline, CDR1 DFQATT and CDR2 SNEGSKA (reference sequence). CDR3 size: 14 residues. CDR3 sequence: CSVNRISGSYGYTF.

The genes are TRBV3-1 and TRBJ2-1; with no DNA, the TCRdb D assignment of TRBD2 cannot be verified. The CDR3 loop spans 14 amino acids. Germline-derived CDR1 and CDR2 are LGHDT and YNNKEL (reference sequence). The CDR3 region is CASSPAGSYNEQFF.

This chain uses TRBV7-2 with TRBJ2-4; TCRdb reports TRBD1, a call that lacks DNA to check it against. Looked up from germline, CDR1 is SGHTA and CDR2 is FQGNSA. The CDR3 has 16 amino acids. Here the CDR3 reads CASSLLGGGLGGIQYF.

This rearrangement joins TRBV27 to TRBJ2-7; TCRdb gives TRBD1 as the D gene, but with no DNA this cannot be confirmed. This CDR3 is 16 amino acids long. Germline CDR1 reads MNHEY; CDR2 reads SMNVEV (reference sequence). CDR3 residues: CASSPSTGENPYEQYF.

The chain recombines TRBV12-3 or TRBV12-4 with TRBJ2-7; TCRdb designates TRBD1, a call that cannot be tested without DNA. The CDR3 spans 15 residues. The CDR3 reads CASSLTRQGIYEQYF.

V and J are TRBV12-3 or TRBV12-4 and TRBJ2-5; lacking DNA, the TRBD2 call made by TCRdb goes unchecked. The CDR3 consists of 14 residues. CDR3 loop: CASKERGAQETQYF.

The chain has TRBV5-1 and TRBJ1-1. The germline V gene has CDR1 SGHRS and CDR2 YFSETQ. CDR3 length: 14 amino acids. The CDR3 spells CASRSETMNTEAFF. The complete variable domain, with remaining parts taken from reference TRBV5-1 and TRBJ1-1, reads KAGVTQTPRYLIKTRGQQVTLSCSPISGHRSVSWYQQTPGQGLQFLFEYFSETQRNKGNFPGRFSGRQFSNSRSEMNVSTLELGDSALYLCASRSETMNTEAFFGQGTRLTVV.

The V and J genes are TRBV29-1 and TRBJ2-4; with no DNA, the TCRdb D assignment of TRBD1 cannot be verified. The CDR3 sequence is 13 residues long. Germline V lookup: CDR1 SQVTM, CDR2 ANQGSEA. This chain's CDR3 is CSVWDSSKNIQYF.

The rearrangement joins TRBV6-1 to TRBJ1-3. The V gene's germline CDR1 is MNHNS and CDR2 SASEGT. CDR3 length equals 17 residues. The CDR3 sequence: CASSEFLGTGSGNTIYF.

The genes are TRBV14 and TRBJ1-1. Germline loops: CDR1 SGHDN, CDR2 FVKESK. This CDR3 spans 14 amino acids. CDR3 residues: CASSQGLGDTEAFF.

The rearrangement uses TRBV7-3 and TRBJ2-3; TCRdb selects TRBD2, and the lack of DNA leaves this call unchecked. Germline values: CDR1 SGHTA, CDR2 FQGTGA. The CDR3 length is 18 residues. CDR3 residues: CASSPRGLAGGGTDTQYF.

This chain joins TRBV7-8 and TRBJ1-1; with no DNA, the TCRdb D assignment of TRBD1 cannot be verified. The CDR3 length is 21 residues. Germline V gives CDR1 SGHVS, CDR2 FQNEAQ. CDR3: CASSDSRRTGDSFSPDTEAFF.

This rearrangement joins TRBV10-3 to TRBJ2-5. The CDR3 covers 15 residues. The germline gives CDR1 ENHRY, CDR2 SYGVKD. The CDR3: CAISESYVTLETQYF.

This rearrangement joins TRBV20-1 to TRBJ2-3. Per germline, CDR1 DFQATT and CDR2 SNEGSKA (reference sequence). This CDR3 region has 12 residues. The CDR3 loop is CSASDMKDTQYF.

The chain combines TRBV12-3 or TRBV12-4 with TRBJ1-5; TCRdb indicates TRBD1, and absent DNA this call remains unverified. This CDR3 has 15 amino acids. The CDR3 sequence: CASNRQGASNQPQHF.

The rearrangement links TRBV7-2 to TRBJ1-2. This CDR3 spans 13 amino acids. The germline V gene has CDR1 SGHTA and CDR2 FQGNSA. CDR3 sequence: CASSPRDSQRYTF.

CDR3 region: CSAPPGGSGQYF. This rearrangement joins TRBV20-1 to TRBJ2-7; TCRdb outputs TRBD2, but without DNA this stays unchecked. The CDR3 extends over 12 amino acids. The germline V gene encodes CDR1 DFQATT and CDR2 SNEGSKA (reference sequence).

The gene calls are TRBV30 and TRBJ2-6; as DNA is missing, the TRBD1 call by TCRdb cannot be tested. The CDR3 loop spans 21 amino acids. Looked up from germline, CDR1 is GTSNPN and CDR2 is SVGIG (reference sequence). The CDR3 sequence is CAWSKRGLRQGDPSGANVLTF.

The V call is TRBV15, the J call TRBJ2-5; the TCRdb D gene call, TRBD1, has no DNA to confirm it. Germline V gene lookup returns CDR1 LNHNV and CDR2 YYDKDF (reference sequence). The CDR3 is 16 residues long. The CDR3 is CATSRKPGQGEMTQYF.

The gene calls are TRBV7-9 and TRBJ1-4. The CDR3 loop spans 13 amino acids. Per germline, CDR1 SEHNR and CDR2 FQNEAQ (reference sequence). The CDR3 sequence is CASSLAHVEKLFF.

The V call is TRBV11-2, the J call TRBJ2-3; checking the TCRdb D call of TRBD2 is not possible without DNA. Germline lookup yields CDR1 SGHAT and CDR2 FQNNGV. The CDR3 sequence is 18 residues long. Here the CDR3 reads CASTKRAGGPGGTDTQYF.

The chain recombines TRBV7-2 with TRBJ2-2. Germline V lookup: CDR1 SGHTA, CDR2 FQGNSA. The CDR3 length is 14 residues. The CDR3 sequence is CASSLVRETGELFF.

The CDR3 sequence: CASSPYESGPDTQYF. V usage is TRBV3-1 and J usage is TRBJ2-3. This CDR3 spans 15 amino acids. The germline gives CDR1 LGHDT, CDR2 YNNKEL (reference sequence).

V and J are TRBV20-1 and TRBJ2-5; TCRdb's D call, TRBD1, is unchecked because there is no DNA. Germline CDR1 reads DFQATT; CDR2 reads SNEGSKA (reference sequence). The CDR3 is 13 amino acids. CDR3 sequence: CSVGANAAASQYF.